This TCR beta chain is from a study of neoadjuvant anti-PD-1 for oral cavity cancer. Study summary: Nivolumab at 3 mg/kg was mostly given biweekly, three to four doses, pre-surgery.

The CDR3 consists of 15 residues. V shed 6 bases, J shed 2 bases, and the junction held 7 bases outside the gene matches. Germline assignment: CDR1 SQVTM and CDR2 ANQGSEA. TCRdb keeps only in-frame clones here, not all; method: immunoSEQ multiplex PCR. The sample comprises about 7,200 clones, over 50% of which are singletons, and 6.3% rests with the top ten. This material consisted of tumor tissue, taken before nivolumab (anti-PD-1) treatment. The chain has TRBV29-1 and TRBJ2-7, with 13 bases lining up with TRBD2. The clonotype originates from a person between 35 and 79 years old with oral cavity squamous cell carcinoma. In nucleotides, the CDR3 is TGCAGCGTCGCCCAAGGGACTAGCGGGGCCTACGAGCAGTACTTC. Translating gives CSVAQGTSGAYEQYF.